The rows below give T cell receptor beta chains drawn from one sample of a study of T cell clones after liver transplantation. Sequencing was performed with immunoSEQ multiplex PCR; in TCRdb, only in-frame clones are kept and a portion is missing. The sample shows around 60,000 clones, 70% to 75% of them seen only once. This material consisted of CD4+ T cells from blood, taken before liver transplant. The receptor source for this set is a human donor who received a liver transplant. CDR3s include the opening cysteine and the closing phenylalanine or tryptophan. A D gene is named only where the DNA matches it firmly. Clone size is given for some rows only: seen once, a few or many times, or a class if the clone is expanded.

size: medium-sized
D: .
length: 15
V: TRBV30
J: TRBJ1-6
CDR3: CAWSSGGTNNSPLHF
DNA: TGTGCCTGGAGCTCCGGGGGAACCAATAATTCACCCCTCCACTTT

size: .
D: .
length: 16
V: TRBV5-1
J: TRBJ2-2
CDR3: CASSLFRGADTGELFF
DNA: TGCGCCAGCAGCTTGTTTCGGGGGGCAGACACCGGGGAGCTGTTTTTT

size: medium-sized
D: .
length: 13
V: TRBV27
J: TRBJ1-2
CDR3: CASRAGDNYGYTF
DNA: TGTGCCAGCAGGGCAGGTGACAACTATGGCTACACCTTC

size: .
D: TRBD1
length: 16
V: TRBV19
J: TRBJ1-5
CDR3: CASSMYGQGINQPQHF
DNA: TGTGCCAGTAGTATGTATGGACAGGGGATCAATCAGCCCCAGCATTTT

size: few
D: TRBD1
length: 12
V: TRBV10-1
J: TRBJ2-2
CDR3: CATRQGSGELFF
DNA: TGCGCCACCAGACAGGGCTCCGGGGAGCTGTTTTTT

size: .
D: TRBD1
length: 20
V: TRBV5-3
J: TRBJ1-5
CDR3: CARSLPGQGSNLDSNQPQHF
DNA: TGTGCCAGAAGCTTACCGGGACAGGGAAGCAATTTAGATAGCAATCAGCCCCAGCATTTT

size: .
D: .
length: 15
V: TRBV6-1
J: TRBJ1-1
CDR3: CASSEGTRSNTEAFF
DNA: TGTGCCAGCAGTGAAGGGACAAGGTCGAACACTGAAGCTTTCTTT

size: .
D: .
length: 16
V: TRBV7-8
J: TRBJ1-2
CDR3: CASSLGRRGRGYGYTF
DNA: TGTGCCAGCAGCTTAGGCCGGCGGGGTCGAGGCTATGGCTACACCTTC

size: once
D: TRBD1
length: 16
V: TRBV27
J: TRBJ2-3
CDR3: CASSSQGGRSTDTQYF
DNA: TGTGCCAGCAGTTCACAGGGGGGTCGTAGCACAGATACGCAGTATTTT

size: .
D: TRBD1
length: 15
V: TRBV6-1
J: TRBJ1-1
CDR3: CASSASTGWWTEAFF
DNA: TGTGCCAGCAGCGCTTCGACAGGGTGGTGGACTGAAGCTTTCTTT

size: .
D: .
length: 14
V: TRBV2
J: TRBJ1-5
CDR3: CASRLTPTDQPQHF
DNA: TGTGCCAGCAGGCTTACACCGACAGATCAGCCCCAGCATTTT

size: .
D: TRBD2
length: 15
V: TRBV28
J: TRBJ2-3
CDR3: CASSLMGLAGDTQYF
DNA: TGTGCCAGCAGTTTAATGGGACTAGCGGGAGATACGCAGTATTTT

size: .
D: TRBD1
length: 16
V: TRBV28
J: TRBJ2-1
CDR3: CASSTSDRGRFYEQFF
DNA: TGTGCCAGCAGCACCTCGGACAGGGGGCGTTTCTATGAGCAGTTCTTC

size: .
D: .
length: 15
V: TRBV7-8
J: TRBJ1-1
CDR3: CASSLRGGANTEAFF
DNA: TGTGCCAGCAGCCTGAGAGGGGGGGCAAACACTGAAGCTTTCTTT

size: .
D: .
length: 12
V: TRBV5-1
J: TRBJ1-4
CDR3: CASSFEDEKLFF
DNA: TGCGCCAGCAGCTTCGAGGATGAAAAACTGTTTTTT

size: .
D: .
length: 16
V: TRBV11-1
J: TRBJ2-7
CDR3: CASSTPTASNSYEQYF
DNA: TGTGCCAGCAGCACGCCGACAGCTTCCAACTCCTACGAGCAGTACTTC

size: .
D: .
length: 16
V: TRBV4-2
J: TRBJ2-2
CDR3: CASSQVASDRPGELFF
DNA: TGTGCCAGCAGCCAAGTGGCTAGCGATAGGCCCGGGGAGCTGTTTTTT

size: .
D: .
length: 14
V: TRBV28
J: TRBJ1-4
CDR3: CASGSTATNEKLFF
DNA: TGTGCCAGCGGATCGACAGCAACTAATGAAAAACTGTTTTTT

size: once
D: .
length: 14
V: TRBV5-1
J: TRBJ1-3
CDR3: CASSLGSGLNTIYF
DNA: TGCGCCAGCAGCTTGGGGTCGGGACTAAACACCATATATTTT

size: .
D: TRBD1
length: 14
V: TRBV7-2
J: TRBJ1-1
CDR3: CASSSTGGYTEAFF
DNA: TGTGCCAGCAGCTCCACAGGGGGATATACTGAAGCTTTCTTT

size: few
D: TRBD2
length: 12
V: TRBV28
J: TRBJ2-7
CDR3: CASSLGRGEQYF
DNA: TGTGCCAGCAGCCTAGGGAGGGGCGAGCAGTACTTC

size: .
D: TRBD1
length: 16
V: TRBV7-9
J: TRBJ1-2
CDR3: CASSLARGGGDYGYTF
DNA: TGTGCCAGCAGCTTAGCGCGAGGAGGGGGCGACTATGGCTACACCTTC

size: .
D: TRBD1
length: 16
V: TRBV30
J: TRBJ2-3
CDR3: CAWRASTGDRTDTQYF
DNA: TGTGCCTGGAGGGCCTCGACAGGGGATCGCACAGATACGCAGTATTTT

size: few
D: .
length: 17
V: TRBV10-3
J: TRBJ1-5
CDR3: CAISEPGSGISNQPQHF
DNA: TGTGCCATCAGTGAGCCCGGGAGCGGCATAAGCAATCAGCCCCAGCATTTT

size: .
D: TRBD1
length: 14
V: TRBV9
J: TRBJ1-4
CDR3: CASSVGQGDEKLFF
DNA: TGTGCCAGCAGCGTAGGACAGGGTGATGAAAAACTGTTTTTT

size: .
D: TRBD1
length: 14
V: TRBV19
J: TRBJ1-5
CDR3: CASTGGNSNQPQHF
DNA: TGTGCCAGTACAGGGGGGAATAGCAATCAGCCCCAGCATTTT

size: .
D: TRBD1
length: 15
V: TRBV18
J: TRBJ1-2
CDR3: CASSPGRGPQYGYTF
DNA: TGTGCCAGCTCACCGGGAAGGGGGCCTCAATATGGCTACACCTTC

size: .
D: .
length: 14
V: TRBV2
J: TRBJ1-5
CDR3: CASRSFLSNQPQHF
DNA: TGTGCCAGCAGATCTTTCCTTAGCAATCAGCCCCAGCATTTT

size: .
D: TRBD2
length: 15
V: TRBV2
J: TRBJ2-5
CDR3: CASKLLAGGQETQYF
DNA: TGTGCCAGCAAGCTCCTAGCGGGGGGCCAAGAGACCCAGTACTTC

size: .
D: .
length: 15
V: TRBV7-2
J: TRBJ2-5
CDR3: CASSLGAGAGETQYF
DNA: TGTGCCAGCAGCTTAGGGGCGGGGGCAGGGGAGACCCAGTACTTC

size: .
D: .
length: 13
V: TRBV2
J: TRBJ1-3
CDR3: CASRENSGNTIYF
DNA: TGTGCCAGCAGGGAGAACTCTGGAAACACCATATATTTT

size: .
D: .
length: 14
V: TRBV7-2
J: TRBJ2-2
CDR3: CASSVNFMTGELFF
DNA: TGTGCCAGCAGCGTTAATTTTATGACCGGGGAGCTGTTTTTT

size: .
D: .
length: 14
V: TRBV28
J: TRBJ1-5
CDR3: CASSFPSGNQPQHF
DNA: TGTGCCAGCAGTTTCCCCTCGGGCAATCAGCCCCAGCATTTT

size: .
D: TRBD1
length: 15
V: TRBV11-2
J: TRBJ2-5
CDR3: CASSPSDRARETQYF
DNA: TGTGCCAGCAGCCCCTCGGACAGGGCGCGGGAGACCCAGTACTTC

size: .
D: .
length: 13
V: TRBV19
J: TRBJ2-1
CDR3: CASTPRAGGEQFF
DNA: TGTGCCAGTACCCCGCGGGCCGGAGGGGAGCAGTTCTTC

size: few
D: .
length: 13
V: TRBV10-3
J: TRBJ2-7
CDR3: CAISEAQDNEQYF
DNA: TGTGCCATCAGTGAGGCTCAGGACAACGAGCAGTACTTC

size: .
D: .
length: 13
V: TRBV30
J: TRBJ2-7
CDR3: CAWMRQNSYEQYF
DNA: TGTGCCTGGATGAGACAGAACTCCTACGAGCAGTACTTC

size: .
D: TRBD1
length: 12
V: TRBV29-1
J: TRBJ2-7
CDR3: CSVGTDTYEQYF
DNA: TGCAGCGTCGGGACAGACACCTACGAGCAGTACTTC

size: .
D: .
length: 14
V: TRBV7-9
J: TRBJ2-3
CDR3: CASSASGNTDTQYF
DNA: TGTGCCAGCAGCGCCAGCGGAAACACAGATACGCAGTATTTT

size: many
D: .
length: 13
V: TRBV13
J: TRBJ2-7
CDR3: CASSSPGRYEQYF
DNA: TGTGCCAGCAGCTCCCCAGGGCGCTACGAGCAGTACTTC

size: .
D: .
length: 15
V: TRBV4-1
J: TRBJ2-1
CDR3: CASSQPGTVLNEQFF
DNA: TGCGCCAGCAGCCAGCCCGGGACTGTTCTCAATGAGCAGTTCTTC